A selection of T cell receptor beta chains follows, all from one sample in a study of human T cells and chemical hapten exposure. One entry per CDR3 protein results from TCRdb running MiXCR on the RACE reads. The data hold under 85,000 distinct CDR3 sequences, with around 10% observed a single time. This specimen was whole blood, taken in connection with sensitization to the hapten diphenylcyclopropenone (DPC). The receptors shown here come from a woman between 50 and 59 years old with alopecia areata. Some clones in this sample may be carry-over from other donors' samples. CDR3s include the opening cysteine and the closing phenylalanine or tryptophan. A D gene is named only where the DNA matches it firmly. Size tells how often a clone was seen (once, few, many) or the class of an expanded clone, and some rows leave it out.

D: TRBD2; V: TRBV2; size: -; J: TRBJ2-2; DNA: TGTGCCATCCTACACCAGACTAGCGCGAACACCGGGGAGCTGTTTTTT; CDR3: CAILHQTSANTGELFF
D: TRBD2; V: TRBV4-1; size: many; J: TRBJ2-5; DNA: TGCGCCAGCAGCCACCCGGGACTAGCGGGAGCCTCCGGGGCAGAGACCCAGTACTTC; CDR3: CASSHPGLAGASGAETQYF
D: TRBD2; V: TRBV6-1; size: few; J: TRBJ2-4; DNA: TGTGCCAGCAGTGAAGCCGGGGGGAAGGGTGACAAAAACATTCAGTACTTC; CDR3: CASSEAGGKGDKNIQYF
D: -; V: TRBV7-9; size: many; J: TRBJ1-2; DNA: TGTGCCAGCAGCGTGCCGCTCGATAAAGACCAGAAACTCTTC; CDR3: CASSVPLDKDQKLF
D: -; V: TRBV14; size: many; J: TRBJ2-2; DNA: TGTGCCAGCAGCCAAGAAAGTGCCCAGAACACCGGGGAGCTGTTTTTT; CDR3: CASSQESAQNTGELFF
D: -; V: TRBV7-2; size: -; J: TRBJ2-1; DNA: TGTGCCAGCAGGACGATCTGGCTAGAGCAAAACAATGAGCAGTTCTTC; CDR3: CASRTIWLEQNNEQFF
D: TRBD1; V: TRBV18; size: many; J: TRBJ1-1; DNA: TGTGCCAGCTCACCAGAGACAGGGGCAAACACTGAAGCTTTCTTT; CDR3: CASSPETGANTEAFF
D: TRBD2; V: TRBV7-6; size: many; J: TRBJ2-3; DNA: TGTGCCAGCAGCGAGGGACTAGCGGGGAGCACAGATACGCAGTATTTT; CDR3: CASSEGLAGSTDTQYF
D: -; V: TRBV20-1; size: many; J: TRBJ2-7; DNA: TGCAGTTCAGGACAGATGACAAACGAGCAGTACTTC; CDR3: CSSGQMTNEQYF
D: TRBD2; V: TRBV5-1; size: -; J: TRBJ2-7; DNA: TGCGCCAGCAGCTTGTTTGGAGCGGGAGCTTACTACGAGCAGTACTTC; CDR3: CASSLFGAGAYYEQYF
D: -; V: TRBV14; size: few; J: TRBJ2-5; DNA: TGTGCCAGCAGCCAAGAGAATTTGGAGACCCAGTACTTC; CDR3: CASSQENLETQYF
D: -; V: TRBV11-2; size: few; J: TRBJ2-3; DNA: TGTGCCAGCAGCCTTTCGGGCCTCACAGATACGCAGTATTTT; CDR3: CASSLSGLTDTQYF
D: TRBD2; V: TRBV12-3/TRBV12-4; size: -; J: TRBJ2-7; DNA: TGTGCCAGCAGCCGTAGCGGGAGAGGGGACGAGCAGTACTTC; CDR3: CASSRSGRGDEQYF
D: -; V: TRBV12-3/TRBV12-4; size: many; J: TRBJ2-2; DNA: TGTGCCAGTGGGAACAGCGGACGCACCGGGGAGCTGTTTTTT; CDR3: CASGNSGRTGELFF
D: -; V: TRBV20-1; size: -; J: TRBJ2-3; DNA: TGCAGTGCTAGTGATCGGGGCTACACAGATACGCAGTATTTT; CDR3: CSASDRGYTDTQYF
D: -; V: TRBV10-3; size: -; J: TRBJ2-2; DNA: TGTGCCATCAGCGAACTCGGGGAGCTGTTTTTT; CDR3: CAISELGELFF
D: -; V: TRBV11-2; size: -; J: TRBJ2-4; DNA: TGTGCCAGCAGCTTAGAGGCTGGCAGTAGGATTCAGTACTTC; CDR3: CASSLEAGSRIQYF
D: TRBD1; V: TRBV12-3/TRBV12-4; size: many; J: TRBJ2-7; DNA: TGTGCCAGCAGTTCGACAGGGGAGGTGGGTGGCGAGTACTTC; CDR3: CASSSTGEVGGEYF
D: -; V: TRBV5-1; size: few; J: TRBJ2-3; DNA: TGCGCCAGCAGCTCAAGGGGCGATAGTATAGATACGCAGTATTTT; CDR3: CASSSRGDSIDTQYF
D: TRBD2; V: TRBV12-3/TRBV12-4; size: many; J: TRBJ2-2; DNA: TGTGCCAGCATTCTTAGCGGGTTTAACACCGGGGAGCTGTTTTTT; CDR3: CASILSGFNTGELFF
D: -; V: TRBV12-3/TRBV12-4; size: -; J: TRBJ2-1; DNA: TGTGCCAGCAGCCGATCCGTCAATGAGCAGTTCTTC; CDR3: CASSRSVNEQFF
D: TRBD2; V: TRBV29-1; size: many; J: TRBJ2-1; DNA: TGCAGCGTTGCCACCGGGACTAGAGGAAATGAGCAGTTCTTC; CDR3: CSVATGTRGNEQFF
D: TRBD2; V: TRBV6-1; size: -; J: TRBJ2-3; DNA: TGTGCCAGCGGTAGCGGGGGCACAGATACGCAGTATTTT; CDR3: CASGSGGTDTQYF
D: -; V: TRBV21-1; size: -; J: TRBJ2-7; DNA: TGTGCCAGCAGCAAAGCCCTAAACGAGCAGTACTTC; CDR3: CASSKALNEQYF
D: -; V: TRBV28; size: many; J: TRBJ1-1; DNA: TGTGCCAGCAGTCCTTCACTCCGGGGGAATGAAGCTTTCTTT; CDR3: CASSPSLRGNEAFF
D: TRBD2; V: TRBV6-1; size: many; J: TRBJ2-3; DNA: TGTGCCAGCAGCCCGGGACTAGCGGGAGAGTGGAAATCGGGTGGCACAGATACGCAGTATTTT; CDR3: CASSPGLAGEWKSGGTDTQYF
D: TRBD1; V: TRBV25-1; size: -; J: TRBJ2-5; DNA: TGTGCCAGCAGTAACCTAGGGGACAGGGGTGAGGAGACCCAGTACTTC; CDR3: CASSNLGDRGEETQYF
D: -; V: TRBV11-3; size: -; J: TRBJ2-2; DNA: TGTGCCAGCAGGAGGGAGCCGAACACCGGGGAGCTGTTTTTT; CDR3: CASRREPNTGELFF
D: -; V: TRBV4-1; size: few; J: TRBJ1-5; DNA: TGCGCCAGCAGCCAAGAGAATTGGCAGCCCCAGCATTTT; CDR3: CASSQENWQPQHF
D: -; V: TRBV5-1; size: many; J: TRBJ1-6; DNA: TGCGCCAGCAGCTTGGACACGGGGAATAATTCACCCCTCCACTTT; CDR3: CASSLDTGNNSPLHF
D: -; V: TRBV11-2; size: many; J: TRBJ2-1; DNA: TGTGCCAGCAGCCGACGGACAGCTATAAGATCCTACAATGAGCAGTTCTTC; CDR3: CASSRRTAIRSYNEQFF
D: -; V: TRBV11-1; size: few; J: TRBJ2-1; DNA: TGTGCCAGCAGCTTAGTAAGGGGTGAGCAGTTCTTC; CDR3: CASSLVRGEQFF
D: TRBD2; V: TRBV5-1; size: many; J: TRBJ2-2; DNA: TGCGCCAGCAGCACCGGGACTAGCGGGAGCACCGGGGAGCTGTTTTTT; CDR3: CASSTGTSGSTGELFF
D: -; V: TRBV12-3/TRBV12-4; size: few; J: TRBJ2-3; DNA: TGTGCCAGCAGTTTAGGCGCAGGGATTGATACGCAGTATTTT; CDR3: CASSLGAGIDTQYF
D: TRBD2; V: TRBV18; size: many; J: TRBJ2-7; DNA: TGTGCCAGCTCACCGGGACTAGAAAGGCACGAGCAGTACTTC; CDR3: CASSPGLERHEQYF
D: TRBD1; V: TRBV20-1; size: many; J: TRBJ2-3; DNA: TGCAGTGCGGAAACCGGGACAGGGGGATCAGATACGCAGTATTTT; CDR3: CSAETGTGGSDTQYF
D: -; V: TRBV20-1; size: many; J: TRBJ1-4; DNA: TGCAGTGCTAGAGATCTGGCCCGGAGGGAAACTAATGAAAAACTGTTTTTT; CDR3: CSARDLARRETNEKLFF
D: -; V: TRBV11-2; size: -; J: TRBJ2-3; DNA: TGTGCCAGCAGCTTAAATGTCGGATCGCAGTATTTT; CDR3: CASSLNVGSQYF
D: TRBD1; V: TRBV4-2; size: many; J: TRBJ2-1; DNA: TGTGCCAGCAGCCGACAGGGTACCGACTCCTACAATGAGCAGTTCTTC; CDR3: CASSRQGTDSYNEQFF
D: -; V: TRBV28; size: -; J: TRBJ1-4; DNA: TGTGCCAGCAGTTCGGGACCGGAAGAAAAACTGTTTTTT; CDR3: CASSSGPEEKLFF
D: TRBD2; V: TRBV28; size: many; J: TRBJ2-5; DNA: TGTGCCAGCAGAACGTCGGGACTAGCGGGACCTCTAAGGGACCAAGAGACCCAGTACTTC; CDR3: CASRTSGLAGPLRDQETQYF
D: -; V: TRBV7-8; size: few; J: TRBJ2-2; DNA: TGTGCCAGCAGCTTATCAGCCGGGCGGTTCACCGGGGAGCTGTTTTTT; CDR3: CASSLSAGRFTGELFF
D: -; V: TRBV11-2; size: once; J: TRBJ2-5; DNA: TGTGCCAGCAGCTCCGGACCACTTCAAGAGGCCCAGTACTTC; CDR3: CASSSGPLQEAQYF
D: TRBD1; V: TRBV6-1; size: many; J: TRBJ2-7; DNA: TGTGCCAGCAGTGCTTCCGGACAGGGCCACGAGCAGTACTTC; CDR3: CASSASGQGHEQYF
D: TRBD2; V: TRBV20-1; size: many; J: TRBJ2-1; DNA: TGCAGTGCTAGAGATCTGCCCTCCGGACTAGAAACCGAGCAGTTCTTC; CDR3: CSARDLPSGLETEQFF
D: -; V: TRBV19; size: -; J: TRBJ1-1; DNA: TGTGCCAGTAGTATAGAGGGTTGGGTGAACACTGAAGCTTTCTTT; CDR3: CASSIEGWVNTEAFF
D: -; V: TRBV3-1; size: few; J: TRBJ2-7; DNA: TGTGCCAGCAGCTCAGGCTCGGCTACGCAGTACTTC; CDR3: CASSSGSATQYF
D: TRBD2; V: TRBV18; size: -; J: TRBJ2-3; DNA: TGTGCCAGCTCACCACCGACTAGCGCCGCGGCAGATACGCAGTATTTT; CDR3: CASSPPTSAAADTQYF
D: -; V: TRBV19; size: many; J: TRBJ2-2; DNA: TGTGCCAGTAGGGAGGGCGCGAACACCGGGGAGCTGTTTTTT; CDR3: CASREGANTGELFF
D: TRBD1; V: TRBV20-1; size: few; J: TRBJ2-5; DNA: TGCAGTGGGACAGGGGGCGCTGAGACCCAGTACTTC; CDR3: CSGTGGAETQYF
D: -; V: TRBV5-1; size: few; J: TRBJ1-6; DNA: TGCGCCAGCAGCTTGACAGGGTTCTCGTTCCCCCTCCACTTT; CDR3: CASSLTGFSFPLHF
D: TRBD1; V: TRBV24-1; size: many; J: TRBJ2-6; DNA: TGTGCCACCAGTGATTTAATGGACAGGCCAGCCCCCTCTGGGGCCAACGTCCTGACTTTC; CDR3: CATSDLMDRPAPSGANVLTF